This T cell receptor beta chain emerged from a study of memory CD4+ T cells and cytomegalovirus serostatus. Single viable CD3+CD4+CD8-CD45RO+ cells were sorted as the memory CD4+ T cells. This table comes from immunoSEQ multiplex PCR, and its TCRdb copy is limited to in-frame clones, with some not included. Found here are over 65,000 clones, less than 90% of them singletons; the top ten hold roughly 0.8%. From germline, CDR1 is SGHRS and CDR2 YFSETQ. The CDR3 totals 14 residues. V shed 6 bases and J shed 0 bases, with 12 bases lying between them. The gene calls are TRBV5-1 and TRBJ1-1; possible D gene TRBD1, 5 bases. The TCR sequence derives from an adult in good health and CMV-seronegative. Material for sequencing was memory CD4+ T cells from blood. CDR3 loop: CASTPMTVNTEAFF. The CDR3 DNA follows: TGCGCCAGCACCCCGATGACAGTGAACACTGAAGCTTTCTTT.